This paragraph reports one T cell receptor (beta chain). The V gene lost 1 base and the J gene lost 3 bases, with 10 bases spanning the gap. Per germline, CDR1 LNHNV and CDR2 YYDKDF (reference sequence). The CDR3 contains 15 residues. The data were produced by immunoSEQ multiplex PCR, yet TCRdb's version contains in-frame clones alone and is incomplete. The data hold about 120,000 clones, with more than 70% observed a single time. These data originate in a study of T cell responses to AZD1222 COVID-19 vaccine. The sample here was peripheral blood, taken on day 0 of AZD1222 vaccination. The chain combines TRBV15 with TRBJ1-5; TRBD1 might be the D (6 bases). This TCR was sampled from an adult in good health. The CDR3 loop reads CATSRGDTHNQPQHF. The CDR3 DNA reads TGTGCCACCAGCAGAGGGGACACCCACAATCAGCCCCAGCATTTT.